This T cell receptor beta chain was obtained from a study of cytomegalovirus exposure and HLA in healthy donors. The repertoire was sequenced with immunoSEQ multiplex PCR; TCRdb's copy has only in-frame clones and lacks some. The sample lists 100,000 to 150,000 clones; roughly 87% were seen once. The donors belonged to the approximately 120-subject validation cohort, separate from the approximately 670-subject first cohort. The CDR3 is made up of 14 amino acids. Germline values: CDR1 LNHDA, CDR2 SQIVND (reference sequence). The J segment lost 4 bases and the V segment lost 3 bases, leaving 4 bases of the junction unmatched.

Sequenced material: PBMCs. This TCR was sampled from a woman younger than 30 in good health and CMV-seronegative. The chain joins TRBV19 to TRBJ2-7; 9 bases are a match to TRBD1. DNA for the CDR3: TGTGCCAGTAGTATTTACAGGGGGCGTTACGAGCAGTACTTC. Protein: CASSIYRGRYEQYF.